This passage covers 8 T cell receptor beta chains from one sample sequenced in a study of blood T cell repertoires in COVID-19. Sequencing used immunoSEQ multiplex PCR; TCRdb keeps in-frame clones, though not all of them. The data show a few hundred thousand clones, with about 85% seen just once and more than 3% held by the top ten. Sequencing input: peripheral blood. The receptors come from a woman in her late teens or twenties with acute or convalescent COVID-19.

The rearrangement uses TRBV19 and TRBJ2-1, with 10 bases fitting TRBD1. The CDR3 runs 13 residues. V lost 10 bases, J lost 10 bases, and 10 bases stayed unmatched. Germline values: CDR1 LNHDA, CDR2 SQIVND (reference sequence). CDR3 region: CANQGQGLSEQFF. In DNA form, the CDR3 reads TGTGCCAACCAGGGACAGGGGCTTAGCGAGCAGTTCTTC.

The chain joins TRBV9 to TRBJ2-7; TRBD1 matches 7 bases. The CDR3 covers 17 residues. V lost 0 bases and J lost 4; bases outside the gene matches: 13. CDR1 is SGDLS and CDR2 is YYNGEE in the germline V gene. The CDR3 sequence is CASSVGLRGQGVYEQYF. The CDR3 DNA reads TGTGCCAGCAGCGTAGGACTTCGCGGGCAGGGGGTGTACGAGCAGTACTTC.

The genes are TRBV19 and TRBJ1-1, with D maybe TRBD1 (6 bases). Trimming removed 1 base at V and 5 bases at J, with 11 bases between. The CDR3 has 14 amino acids. Germline V gene lookup returns CDR1 LNHDA and CDR2 SQIVND (reference sequence). In DNA, the CDR3 is TGTGCCAGTAGTATAGGGACAGAGGGTACTGAAGCTTTCTTT. This encodes CASSIGTEGTEAFF.

V gene TRBV5-1 combines with J gene TRBJ2-2; 12 nucleotides match TRBD2. J was trimmed by 3 bases and V by 3 bases; bases with no gene match: 3. Germline assignment: CDR1 SGHRS and CDR2 YFSETQ. This CDR3 has 16 residues. This CDR3 is CASSSTSGGHTGELFF. DNA of the CDR3: TGCGCCAGCAGCTCTACTAGCGGGGGGCACACCGGGGAGCTGTTTTTT.

The chain has TRBV28 and TRBJ1-5; TRBD1 aligns across 10 bases. Trimming removed 4 bases from V and 2 bases from J; junction bases left unmatched: 8. This CDR3 comprises 17 residues. Germline V lookup: CDR1 MDHEN, CDR2 SYDVKM. DNA of the CDR3: TGTGCCAGCAGTTACGACCGCGGGACAGGGGGCAATCAGCCCCAGCATTTT. Its protein product is CASSYDRGTGGNQPQHF.

J is TRBJ2-1 and V is TRBV4-1, with TRBD1 matching 7 bases. The CDR3 is 16 residues long. V trimming: 4 bases; J trimming: 2 bases; junction bases outside the gene matches: 8. Germline V gene data show CDR1 as MGHRA and CDR2 as YSYEKL. CDR3 nucleotide sequence: TGCGCCAGCAGCCTGTCCGGACAGGCCACCTACAATGAGCAGTTCTTC. It is translated as CASSLSGQATYNEQFF.

The chain has TRBV5-1 and TRBJ2-7, with TRBD1 matching 12 bases. V shed 8 bases and J 7 bases; nucleotides not matched to a gene: 10. Per germline, CDR1 SGHRS and CDR2 YFSETQ. The CDR3 spans 14 residues. CDR3 sequence (DNA): TGCGCCAGTCGTCCGGGACAGGGGGCTAGAGAGCAGTACTTC. Its protein is CASRPGQGAREQYF. The complete variable domain, with remaining parts taken from reference TRBV5-1 and TRBJ2-7, reads KAGVTQTPRYLIKTRGQQVTLSCSPISGHRSVSWYQQTPGQGLQFLFEYFSETQRNKGNFPGRFSGRQFSNSRSEMNVSTLELGDSALYLCASRPGQGAREQYFGPGTRLTVT.

The chain couples TRBV4-1 to TRBJ1-3; TRBD1 agrees at 10 bases. CDR3 size: 20 residues. The J segment lost 0 bases and the V segment lost 2 bases, leaving 13 bases of the junction unmatched. The germline V gene has CDR1 MGHRA and CDR2 YSYEKL. Here the CDR3 reads CASSQLTGTGASISGNTIYF. In nucleotides, the CDR3 is TGCGCCAGCAGCCAATTAACCGGGACAGGGGCCTCAATCTCTGGAAACACCATATATTTT.